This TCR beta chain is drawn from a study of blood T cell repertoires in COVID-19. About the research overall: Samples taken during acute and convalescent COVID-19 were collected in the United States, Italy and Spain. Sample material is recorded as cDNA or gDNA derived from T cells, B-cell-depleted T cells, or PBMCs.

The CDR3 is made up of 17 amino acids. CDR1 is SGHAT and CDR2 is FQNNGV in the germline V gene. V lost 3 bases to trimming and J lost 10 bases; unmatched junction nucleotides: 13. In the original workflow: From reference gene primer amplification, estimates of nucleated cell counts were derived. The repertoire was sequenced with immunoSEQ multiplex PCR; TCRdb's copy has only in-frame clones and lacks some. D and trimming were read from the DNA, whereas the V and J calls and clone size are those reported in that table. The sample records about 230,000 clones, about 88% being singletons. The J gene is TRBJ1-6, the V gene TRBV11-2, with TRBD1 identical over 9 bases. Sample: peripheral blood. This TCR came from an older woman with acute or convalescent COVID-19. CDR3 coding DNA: TGTGCCAGCAGCTTCTTTTTAACAGGGGGCGCTTTCTCACCCCTCCACTTT. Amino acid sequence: CASSFFLTGGAFSPLHF. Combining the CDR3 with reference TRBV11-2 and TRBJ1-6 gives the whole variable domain EAGVAQSPRYKIIEKRQSVAFWCNPISGHATLYWYQQILGQGPKLLIQFQNNGVVDDSQLPKDRFSAERLKGVDSTLKIQPAKLEDSAVYLCASSFFLTGGAFSPLHFGNGTRLTVT.